This T cell receptor (beta chain) was observed in a study of cytomegalovirus exposure and HLA in healthy donors. Notes on the study in general: In most subjects, TCR beta sequences reportedly gave accurate predictions of HLA-A and HLA-B alleles.

Germline CDR1 and CDR2: MNHEY and SVGAGI. This CDR3 has 15 amino acids. V lost 6 bases and J 5 bases, leaving 19 bases between the germline ends. Regarding this clone: No antigen is known for it.

The study ran its PCR with 60 Vbeta and 13 Jbeta primers. Assay: immunoSEQ multiplex PCR; the TCRdb copy retains only in-frame clones and omits some. The data hold over 150,000 clones, with around 77% observed a single time. The specimen sequenced was PBMCs. The genes are TRBV6-5 and TRBJ1-1; D is undetermined. This clonotype was sampled from a man aged 25-40 years in good health and CMV-seropositive. The CDR3 bases are TGTGCCAGCAGCTCGGGCGGGTCGGGTGAAACTGAAGCTTTCTTT. The encoded protein is CASSSGGSGETEAFF.